The rows below give T cell receptor beta chains drawn from one sample of a study of blood T cell repertoires in COVID-19. Data came from immunoSEQ multiplex PCR; TCRdb stores just in-frame clones and leaves some out. The sample shows roughly 190,000 clones, around 87% of them seen only once. Sequencing was performed on PBMCs or T cells enriched from blood (not recorded which). Receptors were obtained from a woman in her 40s in a cohort exposed to, infected with or recovered from COVID-19 (not recorded which). Each CDR3 is given with its conserved first and last residue. D genes are given only for firm matches. Clone sizes are given selectively: once, few, many, or a class where the clone is expanded.

J | V | D | size | CDR3 | DNA
TRBJ1-4 | TRBV25-1 | TRBD1 | . | CASSDTAAGTVGEKLFF | TGTGCCAGCAGTGACACCGCGGCGGGGACAGTAGGTGAAAAACTGTTTTTT
TRBJ1-5 | TRBV6-5 | . | . | CASRRGGGQPQHF | TGTGCCAGCAGGAGAGGGGGGGGACAGCCCCAGCATTTT
TRBJ2-1 | TRBV4-3 | . | . | CASSQLSGDYNEQFF | TGCGCCAGCAGCCAATTATCGGGGGATTACAATGAGCAGTTCTTC
TRBJ1-2 | TRBV29-1 | . | once | CSVENLPYSSYGYTF | TGCAGCGTTGAAAACTTGCCATACTCATCCTATGGCTACACCTTC
TRBJ2-1 | TRBV7-2 | TRBD2 | . | CASSLVGTSGDNEQFF | TGTGCCAGCAGCTTAGTGGGGACTAGCGGGGACAATGAGCAGTTCTTC
TRBJ1-1 | TRBV6-2/TRBV6-3 | . | many | CASSYEIGGTSSGRPFF | TGTGCCAGCAGTTATGAGATCGGAGGCACCTCATCGGGGAGGCCTTTCTTT
TRBJ1-2 | TRBV4-1 | . | . | CASSVVGQSPNYGYTF | TGCGCCAGCAGCGTGGTCGGACAGTCCCCTAACTATGGCTACACCTTC
TRBJ1-2 | TRBV5-3 | . | once | CARSFSDIKYGYTF | TGTGCCAGAAGCTTTTCAGACATAAAATATGGCTACACCTTC
TRBJ1-5 | TRBV7-9 | . | . | CASSYQGWGPQPQHF | TGTGCCAGCAGCTACCAAGGGTGGGGGCCTCAGCCCCAGCATTTT
TRBJ1-5 | TRBV6-6 | . | . | CASSYVQSNQPQHF | TGTGCCAGCAGTTATGTCCAAAGCAATCAGCCCCAGCATTTT
TRBJ1-4 | TRBV5-1 | . | . | CASSFTLGRAGEKLFF | TGCGCCAGCAGCTTTACATTGGGCCGCGCTGGTGAAAAACTGTTTTTT
TRBJ1-6 | TRBV19 | TRBD1 | . | CASGGQGTSSPLHF | TGTGCCAGTGGTGGACAGGGAACTTCCTCACCCCTCCACTTT
TRBJ2-2 | TRBV5-1 | TRBD1 | . | CASSTATGSNGELFF | TGCGCCAGCAGCACCGCGACAGGGTCGAACGGGGAGCTGTTTTTT
TRBJ1-4 | TRBV5-1 | . | few | CASSFRYRREEREKLFF | TGCGCCAGCAGCTTCCGTTACCGCAGGGAAGAAAGGGAAAAACTGTTTTTT
TRBJ1-2 | TRBV15 | . | . | CATSRDYDTNYGYTF | TGTGCCACCAGCAGAGATTACGACACAAACTATGGCTACACCTTC
TRBJ1-2 | TRBV5-1 | TRBD1 | . | CASHPGQGAYGYTF | TGCGCCAGCCATCCGGGACAGGGGGCCTATGGCTACACCTTC
TRBJ2-3 | TRBV2 | TRBD2 | . | CASSLAGGPPGQYF | TGTGCCAGCAGTCTAGCGGGGGGGCCTCCGGGGCAGTATTTT
TRBJ1-2 | TRBV11-3 | TRBD1 | . | CASGDRDYGYTF | TGTGCCAGCGGGGACAGGGACTATGGCTACACCTTC
TRBJ2-1 | TRBV12-3/TRBV12-4 | . | once | CASSFERDYEQFF | TGTGCCAGCAGTTTCGAAAGAGACTATGAGCAGTTCTTC
TRBJ2-1 | TRBV11-2 | . | . | CASSLDRLGSLVGNNEQFF | TGTGCCAGCAGCTTAGATCGACTGGGGAGCCTTGTAGGGAACAATGAGCAGTTCTTC
TRBJ1-3 | TRBV3-1/TRBV3-2 | . | . | CASSQDRDSGNTIYF | TGTGCCAGCAGCCAAGATCGCGACTCTGGAAACACCATATATTTT
TRBJ2-7 | TRBV27 | . | . | CASSRRGPTYEQYF | TGTGCCAGCAGTCGGCGAGGGCCTACCTACGAGCAGTACTTC
TRBJ1-1 | TRBV19 | . | . | CASRYGRGLTTEAFF | TGTGCCAGTAGATACGGCAGGGGCCTGACCACTGAAGCTTTCTTT
TRBJ2-1 | TRBV9 | TRBD2 | . | CASSVARERGDYNEQFF | TGTGCCAGCAGCGTAGCTCGCGAGCGGGGGGACTACAATGAGCAGTTCTTC
TRBJ1-3 | TRBV6-5 | . | . | CASSYFSQQGRNTIYF | TGTGCCAGCAGTTACTTTAGTCAGCAGGGAAGGAACACCATATATTTT
TRBJ2-7 | TRBV29-1 | . | few | CSAYNEQYF | TGCAGCGCCTATAACGAGCAGTACTTC
TRBJ2-6 | TRBV9 | . | . | CASSVGWSVSSGANVLTF | TGTGCCAGCAGCGTAGGTTGGTCGGTAAGCTCTGGGGCCAACGTCCTGACTTTC
TRBJ2-1 | TRBV2 | TRBD1 | . | CASSRGQGGSNEQFF | TGTGCCAGCAGCCGGGGACAGGGGGGATCCAATGAGCAGTTCTTC
TRBJ2-6 | TRBV7-9 | . | . | CASSLISMANVLTF | TGTGCCAGCAGCTTAATTTCTATGGCCAACGTCCTGACTTTC
TRBJ2-1 | TRBV25-1 | TRBD2 | once | CASSGGLADYNEQFF | TGTGCCAGCAGTGGGGGACTAGCGGACTACAATGAGCAGTTCTTC
TRBJ1-1 | TRBV7-8 | . | . | CASTPGNTEAFF | TGTGCCAGCACCCCGGGGAACACTGAAGCTTTCTTT
TRBJ1-1 | TRBV28 | . | . | CASSLFRLAFF | TGTGCCAGCAGTTTATTCCGGTTGGCTTTCTTT
TRBJ2-4 | TRBV14 | . | . | CASSRTGGRKNIQYF | TGTGCCAGCAGCCGTACAGGAGGGAGAAAAAACATTCAGTACTTC
TRBJ2-7 | TRBV7-9 | . | once | CASSFPFPYEQYF | TGTGCCAGCAGCTTCCCATTCCCCTACGAGCAGTACTTC
TRBJ2-7 | TRBV11-2 | . | . | CASSLFRAGSSYEQYF | TGTGCCAGCAGCTTATTTAGGGCCGGGAGCTCCTACGAGCAGTACTTC
TRBJ2-2 | TRBV18 | . | few | CASSSLSGELFF | TGTGCCAGCTCATCTCTTTCCGGGGAGCTGTTTTTT
TRBJ1-4 | TRBV11-2 | . | . | CASSGGAANEKLFF | TGTGCCAGCAGCGGAGGGGCGGCTAATGAAAAACTGTTTTTT
TRBJ1-2 | TRBV5-4 | TRBD1 | . | CASSSRGGQFLLGYTF | TGTGCCAGCAGCTCGCGTGGGGGACAGTTTTTATTGGGCTACACCTTC
TRBJ1-1 | TRBV18 | TRBD1 | . | CASSLRDRGRGTEAFF | TGTGCCAGCTCACTCAGGGACAGGGGGCGCGGGACTGAAGCTTTCTTT
TRBJ2-1 | TRBV7-9 | TRBD1 | . | CASSFMDRERRGGGNEQFF | TGTGCCAGCAGCTTCATGGACAGGGAACGGAGAGGAGGTGGCAATGAGCAGTTCTTC
TRBJ2-3 | TRBV2 | . | . | CASRLEVGTDTQYF | TGTGCCAGCAGACTAGAGGTGGGCACAGATACGCAGTATTTT
TRBJ2-7 | TRBV7-9 | TRBD2 | . | CASSSLRTSGSHEQYF | TGTGCCAGCAGCTCCCTTCGGACTAGCGGGAGCCACGAGCAGTACTTC
TRBJ1-5 | TRBV12-3/TRBV12-4 | TRBD1 | . | CASSGQGGQPQHF | TGTGCCAGCAGTGGACAGGGGGGACAGCCCCAGCATTTT
TRBJ2-7 | TRBV3-1/TRBV3-2 | . | . | CATSKWSYEQYF | TGTGCCACCAGTAAGTGGAGCTACGAGCAGTACTTC
TRBJ1-2 | TRBV5-6 | TRBD1 | . | CASSFRDRGQQGYTF | TGTGCCAGCAGCTTCCGGGACAGGGGGCAACAAGGCTACACCTTC
TRBJ2-7 | TRBV7-2 | . | . | CASSLAQGLADVDEQYF | TGTGCCAGCAGCTTAGCCCAGGGGCTAGCGGACGTCGACGAGCAGTACTTC
TRBJ1-3 | TRBV6-5 | . | . | CASSLQGGGNTIYF | TGTGCCAGCAGTTTACAGGGCGGTGGAAACACCATATATTTT
TRBJ1-2 | TRBV7-6 | TRBD1 | . | CASSSTGGFTF | TGTGCCAGCAGCTCGACAGGGGGCTTCACCTTC
TRBJ2-1 | TRBV11-3 | TRBD1 | once | CASSTETGIYNEQFF | TGTGCCAGCAGCACGGAGACAGGGATCTACAATGAGCAGTTCTTC
TRBJ2-1 | TRBV5-8 | TRBD2 | . | CASSLVGGRASYNEQFF | TGTGCCAGCAGCTTGGTAGGCGGGAGGGCCTCCTACAATGAGCAGTTCTTC
TRBJ1-1 | TRBV20-1 | TRBD1 | . | CSALGQDEAFF | TGCAGTGCGCTCGGACAGGATGAAGCTTTCTTT
TRBJ1-1 | TRBV11-2 | . | . | CASSLDGGKAFF | TGTGCCAGCAGCTTAGATGGGGGGAAAGCTTTCTTT
TRBJ1-6 | TRBV6-5 | . | . | CASRAPKTGDSPLHF | TGTGCCAGCAGAGCCCCTAAGACAGGTGACTCACCCCTCCACTTT
TRBJ1-3 | TRBV18 | . | once | CASSQAGYGNTIYF | TGTGCCAGCTCACAGGCGGGATATGGAAACACCATATATTTT
TRBJ2-5 | TRBV5-4 | . | . | CASSLAVGPGETQYF | TGTGCCAGCAGCTTGGCGGTGGGCCCGGGGGAGACCCAGTACTTC
TRBJ2-2 | TRBV6-4 | . | . | CASSAPGDQNTGELFF | TGTGCCAGCAGTGCCCCGGGGGACCAGAACACCGGGGAGCTGTTTTTT
TRBJ2-3 | TRBV2 | TRBD2 | few | CASSGGLAGYKSTDTQYF | TGTGCCAGCAGCGGAGGGCTAGCGGGATATAAGAGCACAGATACGCAGTATTTT
TRBJ1-6 | TRBV27 | . | . | CASKVMGGRMNSPLHF | TGTGCCAGCAAAGTCATGGGGGGGCGCATGAATTCACCCCTCCACTTT
TRBJ1-1 | TRBV11-3 | . | . | CASRQGSTEAFF | TGTGCCAGCAGACAGGGTAGCACTGAAGCTTTCTTT